A selection of T cell receptor beta chains follows, all from one sample in a study of beta chain features in type 1 diabetes. Assay: immunoSEQ multiplex PCR; the TCRdb copy retains only in-frame clones and omits some. The table lists roughly 700,000 clones, around 15% of them singletons. The sequencing sample was made of naive CD4+ T cells from blood. These receptors were collected from a man aged 18-30 years with type 1 diabetes. Both conserved end residues are part of each CDR3. A D gene is named only where the DNA matches it firmly. Rows give clone size only sometimes, using once, few, many, or a class for an expanded clone.

J gene	V gene	clone size	D gene	CDR3 DNA	CDR3 protein
TRBJ2-2	TRBV29-1	few	-	TGCAGCGTTGTAGGGATTGTGGGGGAGCTGTTTTTT	CSVVGIVGELFF
TRBJ2-3	TRBV6-6	few	-	TGTGCCAGCAGTTACCCAAACGCCCCAGATACGCAGTATTTT	CASSYPNAPDTQYF
TRBJ2-5	TRBV7-9	few	TRBD1	TGTGCCAGCAGCTTGGGACAGGTAGAGGAGACCCAGTACTTC	CASSLGQVEETQYF
TRBJ1-5	TRBV19	-	-	TGTGCCAGTAGCGACGACAGTTATAGCAATCAGCCCCAGCATTTT	CASSDDSYSNQPQHF
TRBJ1-6	TRBV7-6	-	-	TGTGCCAGCAGCTTGGGCGGAAATTCACCCCTCCACTTT	CASSLGGNSPLHF
TRBJ1-5	TRBV25-1	few	-	TGTGCCAGCAGTGAATTCGGGGTTGGAGGCAATCAGCCCCAGCATTTT	CASSEFGVGGNQPQHF
TRBJ2-4	TRBV5-4	-	TRBD1	TGTGCCAGCAGCACGAGGGACAGGGTTATAAACATTCAGTACTTC	CASSTRDRVINIQYF
TRBJ2-7	TRBV9	-	TRBD2	TGTGCCTCTGGGGAGGGGCCCGGGGGCGAGCAGTACTTC	CASGEGPGGEQYF
TRBJ1-4	TRBV28	few	TRBD1	TGTGCCAGCAGTCCCCCGGGACAGGGCAACGAAAAACTGTTTTTT	CASSPPGQGNEKLFF
TRBJ1-1	TRBV18	-	-	TGTGCCAGCTCACCTCTTGTCCAGGAAGCTTTCTTT	CASSPLVQEAFF
TRBJ1-1	TRBV7-2	-	-	TGTGCCAGCAGCTCCCTCAGCTCCGCCGGTTTT	CASSSLSSAGF
TRBJ1-5	TRBV6-1	-	-	TGTGCCAGCAGTGCGGAGAACAATCAGCCCCAGCATTTT	CASSAENNQPQHF
TRBJ2-1	TRBV7-3	few	TRBD1	TGTGCCAGCAGCTCGGGACAGGGCTACAATGAGCAGTTCTTC	CASSSGQGYNEQFF
TRBJ2-1	TRBV4-1	few	TRBD1	TGCGCCAGCAGCTTACAATCCGGGACAGCTGGGTCCAATGAGCAGTTCTTC	CASSLQSGTAGSNEQFF
TRBJ2-1	TRBV5-1	-	-	TGCGCCAGCCGTCGAGGGGCGGGAAGCTCCTACAATGAGCAGTTCTTC	CASRRGAGSSYNEQFF
TRBJ2-4	TRBV28	few	-	TGTGCCAGCAGTTTGGACCTAAACATTCAGTACTTC	CASSLDLNIQYF
TRBJ2-7	TRBV6-5	-	-	TGTGCCAGCAGTTCCCCGGACGGGTCCTACGAGCAGTACTTC	CASSSPDGSYEQYF
TRBJ1-2	TRBV27	few	TRBD1	TGTGCCAGCAGTTCACGACAGGGGTTGCCTGGAGTCTATGGCTACACCTTC	CASSSRQGLPGVYGYTF
TRBJ1-2	TRBV7-9	few	-	TGTGCCAGCAGCTCTAATCCGCGGGGCGGAAGCTATGGCTACACCTTC	CASSSNPRGGSYGYTF
TRBJ1-3	TRBV25-1	-	-	TGTGCCAGCAGTGGGGGAGCCGTCTCTGGAAACACCATATATTTT	CASSGGAVSGNTIYF
TRBJ2-2	TRBV14	-	-	TGTGCCAGCAGCCAAGTCGACACCGGGGAGCTGTTTTTT	CASSQVDTGELFF
TRBJ1-2	TRBV30	-	-	TGTGCCTGGAGTGCCCTTGGACGGCCAGGGGACTATGGCTACACCTTC	CAWSALGRPGDYGYTF
TRBJ1-4	TRBV10-3	-	-	TGTGCCATCAGTGAACTTGAGGGGTCTAATGAAAAACTGTTTTTT	CAISELEGSNEKLFF
TRBJ2-5	TRBV7-9	few	-	TGTGCCAGCAGCGAGCGGGACACCCTTCGCGGGGAGACCCAGTACTTC	CASSERDTLRGETQYF
TRBJ1-3	TRBV30	-	-	TGTGCCTGGACGGGGGTCGGCACTGGAAACACCATATATTTT	CAWTGVGTGNTIYF
TRBJ2-5	TRBV2	few	TRBD1	TGTGCCTGGGGAAGGACAGGGGGCGAGACCCAGTACTTC	CAWGRTGGETQYF
TRBJ1-5	TRBV4-1	few	-	TGCGCCAGCAGCCAAGAGGGGCAACACACCAATCAGCCCCAGCATTTT	CASSQEGQHTNQPQHF
TRBJ1-2	TRBV2	few	TRBD1	TGTGCCAGCAGCGCGGAGAGACAGGGCCTCGGCTACACCTTC	CASSAERQGLGYTF
TRBJ2-1	TRBV5-1	few	TRBD2	TGCGCCAGCAGCTTGGTTGCACTAGCGGGGAACAATGAGCAGTTCTTC	CASSLVALAGNNEQFF
TRBJ2-5	TRBV9	-	TRBD1	TGTGCCAGCAGCCCGAGACAGGGGGAGACCCAGTACTTC	CASSPRQGETQYF
TRBJ2-2	TRBV4-2	-	TRBD1	TGTGCCAGCAGCCAAGATAGGTCGACAGGGGCAAGTACCGGGGAGCTGTTTTTT	CASSQDRSTGASTGELFF
TRBJ2-2	TRBV18	-	-	TGTGCCAGCTCAACTGGCGGGGAGCTGTTTTTT	CASSTGGELFF
TRBJ2-5	TRBV5-1	few	TRBD1	TGCGCCAGCAGCTTGACAGGGGAAGAGACCCAGTACTTC	CASSLTGEETQYF
TRBJ2-5	TRBV5-1	few	TRBD1	TGCGCCAGCAGATTCGCGGGACAGGGCCTCCAGCAAGAGACCCAGTACTTC	CASRFAGQGLQQETQYF